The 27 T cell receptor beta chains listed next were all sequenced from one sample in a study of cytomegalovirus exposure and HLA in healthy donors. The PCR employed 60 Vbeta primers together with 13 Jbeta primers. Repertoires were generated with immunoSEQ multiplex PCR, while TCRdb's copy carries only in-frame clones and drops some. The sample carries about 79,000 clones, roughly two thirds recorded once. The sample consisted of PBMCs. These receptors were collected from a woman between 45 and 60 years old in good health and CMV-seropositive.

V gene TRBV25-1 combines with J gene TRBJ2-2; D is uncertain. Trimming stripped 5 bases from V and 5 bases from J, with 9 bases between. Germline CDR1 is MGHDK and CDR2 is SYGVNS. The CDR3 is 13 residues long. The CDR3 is CASSPLETGELFF. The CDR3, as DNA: TGTGCCAGCAGTCCACTCGAAACCGGGGAGCTGTTTTTT.

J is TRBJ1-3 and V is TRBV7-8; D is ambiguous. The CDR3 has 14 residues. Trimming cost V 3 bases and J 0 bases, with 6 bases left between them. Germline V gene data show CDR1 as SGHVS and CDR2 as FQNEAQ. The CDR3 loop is CASSLRISGNTIYF. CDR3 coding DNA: TGTGCCAGCAGCTTGCGGATCTCTGGAAACACCATATATTTT.

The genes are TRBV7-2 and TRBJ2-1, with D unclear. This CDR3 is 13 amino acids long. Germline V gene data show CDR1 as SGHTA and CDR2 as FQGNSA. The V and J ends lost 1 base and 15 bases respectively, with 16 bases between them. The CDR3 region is CASSLVQATGGFF. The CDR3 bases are TGTGCCAGCAGCTTAGTTCAGGCCACCGGTGGGTTCTTC.

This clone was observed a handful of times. The CDR3 nucleotides are TGTGCCAGCAGCCCCTTCGATGAGCAGTTCTTC. This codes for CASSPFDEQFF. The chain employs TRBV7-2 and TRBJ2-1; D uncertain. Per the germline V gene, CDR1 is SGHTA and CDR2 is FQGNSA. V lost 5 bases, J lost 8 bases, and 7 bases lay in between. The CDR3 is 11 amino acids.

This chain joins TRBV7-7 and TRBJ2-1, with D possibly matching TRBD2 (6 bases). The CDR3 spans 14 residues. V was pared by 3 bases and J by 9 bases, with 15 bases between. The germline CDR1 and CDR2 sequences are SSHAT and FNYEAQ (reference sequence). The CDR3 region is CASSFGGAEAEQFF. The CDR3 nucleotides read TGTGCCAGCAGCTTCGGCGGGGCCGAGGCTGAGCAGTTCTTC. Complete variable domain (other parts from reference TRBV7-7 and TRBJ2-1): GAGVSQSPRYKVTKRGQDVTLRCDPISSHATLYWYQQALGQGPEFLTYFNYEAQPDKSGLPSDRFSAERPEGSISTLTIQRTEQRDSAMYRCASSFGGAEAEQFFGPGTRLTVL.

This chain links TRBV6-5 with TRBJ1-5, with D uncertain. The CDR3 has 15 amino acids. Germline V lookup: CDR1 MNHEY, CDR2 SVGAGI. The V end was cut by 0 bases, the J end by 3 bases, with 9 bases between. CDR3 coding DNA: TGTGCCAGCAGTTACTCGAGAGGGTCCAATCAGCCCCAGCATTTT. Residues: CASSYSRGSNQPQHF.

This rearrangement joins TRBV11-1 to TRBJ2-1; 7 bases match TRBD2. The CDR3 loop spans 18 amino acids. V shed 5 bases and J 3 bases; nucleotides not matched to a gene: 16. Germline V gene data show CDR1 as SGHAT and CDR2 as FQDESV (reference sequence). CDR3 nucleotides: TGTGCCAGCAGCCTTATTTGGAGCACCGGGACTAACTACAATGAGCAGTTCTTC. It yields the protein CASSLIWSTGTNYNEQFF.

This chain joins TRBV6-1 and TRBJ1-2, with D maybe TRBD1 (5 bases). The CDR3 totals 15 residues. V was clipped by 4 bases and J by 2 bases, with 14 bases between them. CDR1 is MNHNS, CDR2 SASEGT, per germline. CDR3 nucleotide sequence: TGTGCCAGCAGTGTGGAGTCTTGGGGCAACTATGGCTACACCTTC. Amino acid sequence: CASSVESWGNYGYTF.

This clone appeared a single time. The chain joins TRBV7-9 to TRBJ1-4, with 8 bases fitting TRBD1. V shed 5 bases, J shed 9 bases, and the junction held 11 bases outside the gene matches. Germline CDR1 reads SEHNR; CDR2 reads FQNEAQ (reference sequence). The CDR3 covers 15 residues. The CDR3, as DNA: TGTGCCAGCAGCCCGTTACAGGGGGGGCCTCAAAAACTGTTTTTT. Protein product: CASSPLQGGPQKLFF.

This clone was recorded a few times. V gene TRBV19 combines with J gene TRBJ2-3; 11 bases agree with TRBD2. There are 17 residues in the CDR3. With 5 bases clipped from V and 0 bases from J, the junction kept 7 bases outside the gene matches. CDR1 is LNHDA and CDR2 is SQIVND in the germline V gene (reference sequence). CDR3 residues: CASSDPGLAESTDTQYF. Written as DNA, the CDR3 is TGTGCCAGTAGTGATCCGGGACTAGCGGAAAGCACAGATACGCAGTATTTT.

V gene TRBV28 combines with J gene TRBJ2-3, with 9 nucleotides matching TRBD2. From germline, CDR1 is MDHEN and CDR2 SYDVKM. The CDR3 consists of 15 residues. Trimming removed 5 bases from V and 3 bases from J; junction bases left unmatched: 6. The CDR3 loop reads CASSRQRGATDTQYF. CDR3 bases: TGTGCCAGCAGTCGCCAGCGGGGGGCTACAGATACGCAGTATTTT. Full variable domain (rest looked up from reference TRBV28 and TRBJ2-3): DVKVTQSSRYLVKRTGEKVFLECVQDMDHENMFWYRQDPGLGLRLIYFSYDVKMKEKGDIPEGYSVSREKKERFSLILESASTNQTSMYLCASSRQRGATDTQYFGPGTRLTVL.

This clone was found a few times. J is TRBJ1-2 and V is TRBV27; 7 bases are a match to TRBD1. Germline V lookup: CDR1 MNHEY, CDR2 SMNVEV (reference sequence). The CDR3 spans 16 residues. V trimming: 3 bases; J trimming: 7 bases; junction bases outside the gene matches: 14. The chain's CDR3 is CASSFLGAGGGFGYTF. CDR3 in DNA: TGTGCCAGCAGTTTCTTAGGGGCAGGGGGTGGATTTGGCTACACCTTC.

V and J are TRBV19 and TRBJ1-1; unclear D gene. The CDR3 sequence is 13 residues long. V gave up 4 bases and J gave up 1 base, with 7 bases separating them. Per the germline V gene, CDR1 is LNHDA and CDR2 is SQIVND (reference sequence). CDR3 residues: CASSRPGNTEAFF. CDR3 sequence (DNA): TGTGCCAGTAGTAGGCCAGGGAACACTGAAGCTTTCTTT.

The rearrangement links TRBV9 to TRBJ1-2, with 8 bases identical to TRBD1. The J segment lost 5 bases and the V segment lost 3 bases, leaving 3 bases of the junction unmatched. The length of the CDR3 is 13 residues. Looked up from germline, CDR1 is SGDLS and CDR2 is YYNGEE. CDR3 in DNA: TGTGCCAGCAGCGACGGACAGGGATATGGCTACACCTTC. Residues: CASSDGQGYGYTF. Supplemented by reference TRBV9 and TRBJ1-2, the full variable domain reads DSGVTQTPKHLITATGQRVTLRCSPRSGDLSVYWYQQSLDQGLQFLIQYYNGEERAKGNILERFSAQQFPDLHSELNLSSLELGDSALYFCASSDGQGYGYTFGSGTRLTVV.

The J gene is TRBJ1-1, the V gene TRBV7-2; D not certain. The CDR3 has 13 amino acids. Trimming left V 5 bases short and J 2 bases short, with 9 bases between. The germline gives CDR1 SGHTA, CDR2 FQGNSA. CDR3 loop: CASSPGENTEAFF. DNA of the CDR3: TGTGCCAGCAGCCCCGGAGAAAACACTGAAGCTTTCTTT.

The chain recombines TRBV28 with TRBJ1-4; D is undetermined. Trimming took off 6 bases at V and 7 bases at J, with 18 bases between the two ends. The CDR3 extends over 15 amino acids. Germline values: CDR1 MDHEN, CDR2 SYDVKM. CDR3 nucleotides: TGTGCCAGCAGCTCCTCATCCGAGGGAGTTGAAAAACTGTTTTTT. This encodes CASSSSSEGVEKLFF.

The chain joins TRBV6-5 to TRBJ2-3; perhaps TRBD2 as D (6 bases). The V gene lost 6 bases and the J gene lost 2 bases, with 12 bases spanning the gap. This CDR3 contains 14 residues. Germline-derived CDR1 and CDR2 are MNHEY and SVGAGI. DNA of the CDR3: TGTGCCAGCAGGTTAGCGGCGGCCACAGATACGCAGTATTTT. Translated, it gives CASRLAAATDTQYF.

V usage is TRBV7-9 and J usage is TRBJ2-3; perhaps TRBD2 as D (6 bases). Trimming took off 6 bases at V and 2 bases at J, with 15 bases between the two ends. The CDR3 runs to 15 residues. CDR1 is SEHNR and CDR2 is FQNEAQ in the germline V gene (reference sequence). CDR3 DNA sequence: TGTGCCAGCAGGTTTACGGGGGACTTCACAGATACGCAGTATTTT. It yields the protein CASRFTGDFTDTQYF.

The CDR3 DNA reads as TGTGCCATCAGTGAGTCGGAGGATAGCTCCTACAATGAGCAGTTCTTC. This sequence encodes CAISESEDSSYNEQFF. This chain connects TRBV10-3 to TRBJ2-1, with D perhaps TRBD2 (5 bases). Trimming shortened V by 0 bases and J by 0 bases, and 9 bases separated the two germline ends. Germline V gene lookup returns CDR1 ENHRY and CDR2 SYGVKD. The CDR3 is made up of 16 amino acids.

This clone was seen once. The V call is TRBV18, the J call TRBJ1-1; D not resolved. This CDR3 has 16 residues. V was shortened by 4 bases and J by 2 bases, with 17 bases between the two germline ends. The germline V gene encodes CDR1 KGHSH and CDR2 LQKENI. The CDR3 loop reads CASSQSIGGSNTEAFF. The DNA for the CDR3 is TGTGCCAGCTCACAATCGATCGGAGGTAGCAACACTGAAGCTTTCTTT.

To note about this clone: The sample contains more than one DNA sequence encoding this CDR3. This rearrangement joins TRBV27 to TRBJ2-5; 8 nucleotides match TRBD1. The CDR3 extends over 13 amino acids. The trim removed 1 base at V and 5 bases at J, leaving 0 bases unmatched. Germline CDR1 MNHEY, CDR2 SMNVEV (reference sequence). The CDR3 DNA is TGTGCCAGCAGTTTATGGACAGGGGAGACCCAGTACTTC. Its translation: CASSLWTGETQYF.

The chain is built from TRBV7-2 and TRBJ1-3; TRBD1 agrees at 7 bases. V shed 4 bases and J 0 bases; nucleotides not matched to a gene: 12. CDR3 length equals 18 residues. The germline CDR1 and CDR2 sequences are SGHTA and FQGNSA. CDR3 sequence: CASSSRARGVLSGNTIYF. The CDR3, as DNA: TGTGCCAGCAGCTCCCGGGCCAGGGGGGTGCTCTCTGGAAACACCATATATTTT.

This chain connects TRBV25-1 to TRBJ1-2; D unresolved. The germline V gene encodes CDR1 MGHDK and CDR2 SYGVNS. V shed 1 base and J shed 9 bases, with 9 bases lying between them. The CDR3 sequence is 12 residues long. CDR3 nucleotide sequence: TGTGCCAGCAGTGAATCAGAGGGCAGCTACACCTTC. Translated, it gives CASSESEGSYTF.

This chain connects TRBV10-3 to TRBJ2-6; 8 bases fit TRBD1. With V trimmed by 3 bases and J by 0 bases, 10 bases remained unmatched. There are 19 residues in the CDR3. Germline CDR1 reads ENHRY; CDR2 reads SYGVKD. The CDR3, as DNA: TGTGCCATCAGTGATATCAGGGGGCCCCCCCGCTCTGGGGCCAACGTCCTGACTTTC. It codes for CAISDIRGPPRSGANVLTF.

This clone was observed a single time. CDR3 sequence: CASSQEARHSTNEKLFF. CDR3 in DNA: TGCGCCAGCAGCCAAGAGGCCAGACATTCTACAAATGAAAAACTGTTTTTT. The gene calls are TRBV4-1 and TRBJ1-4, with D unresolved. The CDR3 runs 17 residues. Trimming took off 0 bases at V and 5 bases at J, with 16 bases between the two ends. Germline V gene data show CDR1 as MGHRA and CDR2 as YSYEKL.

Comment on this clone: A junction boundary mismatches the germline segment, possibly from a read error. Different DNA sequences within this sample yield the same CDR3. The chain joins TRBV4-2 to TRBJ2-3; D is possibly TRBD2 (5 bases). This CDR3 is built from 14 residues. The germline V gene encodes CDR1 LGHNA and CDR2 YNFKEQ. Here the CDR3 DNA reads TGTGCCAGCGCCTCGACTTCTAGCACAGATACACAGTATTTT. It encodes CASASTSSTDTQYF.

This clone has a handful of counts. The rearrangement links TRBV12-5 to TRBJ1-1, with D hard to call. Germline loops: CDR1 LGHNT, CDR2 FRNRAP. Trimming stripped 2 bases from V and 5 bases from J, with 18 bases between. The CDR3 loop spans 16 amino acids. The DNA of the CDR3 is TGTGCTAGTGGTTTGACTCTCGGGTGGCGCCGGACTGAAGCTTTCTTT. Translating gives CASGLTLGWRRTEAFF.